The 29 T cell receptor beta chains given below trace back to one sample, sequenced in a study of vaccination effects on CD4 cells after COVID-19. Under the ViraFEST assay, PBMC were stimulated with viral peptide pools so that antigen-specific CD4+ T cells expanded. Sequencing was performed afterwards. With approximately ten days of culture completed, CD4+ T cells were isolated. None of these healthy vaccinees had been infected with SARS-CoV-2 before vaccination. Sequencing used immunoSEQ multiplex PCR; TCRdb keeps in-frame clones, though not all of them. The sample has under 80,000 clones, around 81% seen once. These receptors are not linked to any known antigen. The specimen comprised CD4+ T cells from PBMCs cultured with SARS-CoV-2 spike peptides, sampled before COVID-19 vaccination. These receptors were collected from a human donor who received a COVID-19 vaccine.

The chain carries TRBV6-5 and TRBJ1-4; D not resolved. V was pared by 6 bases and J by 5 bases, with 13 bases between. From germline, CDR1 is MNHEY and CDR2 SVGAGI. This CDR3 contains 14 residues. CDR3 DNA: TGTGCCAGCAGAACGACACAACTCAATGAAAAACTGTTTTTT. Its protein product is CASRTTQLNEKLFF.

The rearrangement uses TRBV6-5 and TRBJ1-5; D unclear. Trimming removed 7 bases at V and 2 bases at J, with 15 bases between. The CDR3 spans 15 residues. From germline, CDR1 is MNHEY and CDR2 SVGAGI. CDR3 region: CASTSLRSGNQPQHF. CDR3 DNA: TGTGCCAGCACCTCCCTCCGATCGGGCAATCAGCCCCAGCATTTT.

The chain employs TRBV4-1 and TRBJ2-7; 11 bases match TRBD1. Looked up from germline, CDR1 is MGHRA and CDR2 is YSYEKL. The CDR3 totals 15 residues. Trimming cost V 5 bases and J 4 bases; bases outside gene matches: 7. The CDR3 sequence is CASSFTGTGGYEQYV. The DNA of the CDR3 is TGCGCCAGCAGCTTTACCGGGACAGGGGGTTACGAGCAGTACGTC.

V and J are TRBV28 and TRBJ1-3; D call uncertain. In germline, CDR1 is MDHEN, CDR2 SYDVKM. V was clipped by 6 bases and J by 5 bases, with 11 bases between them. There are 13 residues in the CDR3. For the CDR3, the DNA is TGTGCCAGCAGCCTAGAGAACAGAAACACCATATATTTT. This codes for CASSLENRNTIYF.

The chain links TRBV6-5 to TRBJ2-5; possible D gene TRBD2, 5 bases. The CDR3 consists of 15 residues. Germline values: CDR1 MNHEY, CDR2 SVGAGI. Trimming shortened V by 5 bases and J by 2 bases, and 15 bases separated the two germline ends. The CDR3 region is CASSNGVGEQETQYF. CDR3 DNA: TGTGCCAGCAGTAACGGTGTCGGGGAGCAAGAGACCCAGTACTTC.

This sequence joins TRBV6-5 and TRBJ2-2; 8 bases are a match to TRBD2. The CDR3 is 15 amino acids. In germline, CDR1 is MNHEY, CDR2 SVGAGI. After removal of 5 bases from V and 4 bases from J, the junction contained 6 bases not matched to a gene. CDR3 coding DNA: TGTGCCAGCAGTACACGAGGGACTAGCACCGGGGAGCTGTTTTTT. This gives the protein CASSTRGTSTGELFF.

The chain links TRBV9 to TRBJ1-2; D is unresolved. This CDR3 region has 11 residues. The V and J ends lost 0 bases and 9 bases respectively, with 6 bases between them. Germline V gene lookup returns CDR1 SGDLS and CDR2 YYNGEE. The CDR3 sequence is CASSVAGSYTF. The CDR3 DNA reads as TGTGCCAGCAGCGTAGCGGGAAGCTACACCTTC. Full variable domain (rest looked up from reference TRBV9 and TRBJ1-2): DSGVTQTPKHLITATGQRVTLRCSPRSGDLSVYWYQQSLDQGLQFLIQYYNGEERAKGNILERFSAQQFPDLHSELNLSSLELGDSALYFCASSVAGSYTFGSGTRLTVV.

V is TRBV12-3 or TRBV12-4 and J is TRBJ1-1; possibly TRBD1 for D (5 bases). This CDR3 region has 13 residues. Between the trimmed V and J ends, which lost 3 bases and 3 bases, there was a span of 8 bases. CDR3 sequence reads: CASSFQGHTEAFF. CDR3 DNA: TGTGCCAGCAGTTTCCAGGGCCACACTGAAGCTTTCTTT.

CDR3 in amino acids: CASGLATDILNQPQHF. The CDR3 DNA sequence: TGTGCTAGTGGTTTGGCAACCGATATATTGAATCAGCCCCAGCATTTT. The chain carries TRBV12-5 and TRBJ1-5; no clear D. In germline, CDR1 is LGHNT, CDR2 FRNRAP. The CDR3 consists of 16 residues. Trimming stripped 1 base from V and 4 bases from J, with 14 bases between.

The genes are TRBV19 and TRBJ1-5; 7 bases line up with TRBD1. The germline V gene has CDR1 LNHDA and CDR2 SQIVND (reference sequence). With 6 bases clipped from V and 0 bases from J, the junction kept 8 bases outside the gene matches. The CDR3 is 16 residues long. CDR3 loop: CASSTWDRHSNQPQHF. The CDR3 nucleotides read TGTGCCAGTAGCACCTGGGACAGACATAGCAATCAGCCCCAGCATTTT.

The chain links TRBV7-3 to TRBJ2-3; 11 bases are shared with TRBD2. The V segment lost 5 bases and the J segment 4 bases; nucleotides outside the gene matches: 5. CDR3 length: 15 amino acids. Per germline, CDR1 SGHTA and CDR2 FQGTGA. CDR3 region: CASSLSGGAADTQYF. DNA of the CDR3: TGTGCCAGCAGCCTTAGCGGGGGGGCAGCAGATACGCAGTATTTT.

V and J are TRBV5-1 and TRBJ2-2; perhaps TRBD1 as D (6 bases). The germline V and J ends were trimmed by 7 bases and 7 bases, with 17 bases remaining between them. Germline values: CDR1 SGHRS, CDR2 YFSETQ. The CDR3 is 14 residues long. CDR3 protein: CASGKDSPHGELFF. The CDR3 nucleotides read TGCGCCAGCGGCAAGGACAGCCCCCACGGGGAGCTGTTTTTT.

J is TRBJ2-1 and V is TRBV7-2; possibly TRBD2 for D (5 bases). The ends were cut back, 6 bases at V and 5 bases at J, with 17 bases in the middle. CDR1 and CDR2 from the germline V gene are SGHTA and FQGNSA. CDR3 length: 15 residues. The CDR3 sequence: CASSRTRTVDNEQFF. The DNA for the CDR3 is TGTGCCAGCAGTCGTACTAGGACCGTGGACAATGAGCAGTTCTTC.

The chain carries TRBV3-1 (or the pseudogene TRBV3-2) and TRBJ2-1, with D unresolved. This CDR3 has 14 amino acids. The germline V gene has CDR1 LGHDT and CDR2 YNNKEL (reference sequence). Trimming shortened V by 4 bases and J by 1 base, and 8 bases separated the two germline ends. In DNA, the CDR3 is TGTGCCAGCAGCCCGAGTCTTTCCTACAATGAGCAGTTCTTC. Protein product: CASSPSLSYNEQFF.

This rearrangement joins TRBV7-2 to TRBJ1-3; D is unclear. The CDR3 has 16 residues. In germline, CDR1 is SGHTA, CDR2 FQGNSA. V was trimmed by 0 bases and J by 4 bases, leaving 13 bases between them. The CDR3 DNA reads TGTGCCAGCAGCTTAGCGATCGATCGAAAGGGAAACACCATATATTTT. Amino acids: CASSLAIDRKGNTIYF.

Only one count was recorded for this clone. The J gene is TRBJ2-7, the V gene TRBV6-1; D not certain. The CDR3 is made up of 14 amino acids. Per the germline V gene, CDR1 is MNHNS and CDR2 is SASEGT. V gave up 3 bases and J gave up 7 bases, with 16 bases separating them. CDR3: CASSEQDHFGEQYV. The CDR3 DNA sequence: TGTGCCAGCAGTGAGCAGGACCACTTTGGGGAGCAGTACGTC.

The V call is TRBV21-1, the J call TRBJ1-5. TRBV21-1 is listed as a pseudogene. The CDR3 runs 14 residues. The CDR3 region is CASSSGGGREPQHF. In nucleotides, the CDR3 is TGTGCCAGCAGCTCCGGGGGGGGGCGGGAGCCCCAGCATTTT.

This CDR3 reads CASSPSGGRGEQFF. The CDR3 DNA reads TGTGCCAGCAGTCCTAGCGGGGGGCGGGGTGAGCAGTTCTTC. The V call is TRBV3-1 (or the pseudogene TRBV3-2), the J call TRBJ2-1, with 11 bases fitting TRBD2. The CDR3 length is 14 residues. Trimming at V came to 6 bases and at J to 9 bases, leaving 7 bases not matched to a gene. From germline, CDR1 is LGHDT and CDR2 YNNKEL (reference sequence).

The rearrangement uses TRBV15 and TRBJ2-7; D remains unclear. Germline assignment: CDR1 LNHNV and CDR2 YYDKDF (reference sequence). This CDR3 has 13 amino acids. Deletions cut 0 bases from V and 2 bases from J, with 5 bases between. The CDR3 region is CATSREVAYEQYV. For the CDR3, the DNA is TGTGCCACCAGCAGAGAGGTCGCCTACGAGCAGTACGTC.

The J gene is TRBJ1-2, the V gene TRBV6-5; 8 bases line up with TRBD1. Trimming at V came to 6 bases and at J to 1 base, leaving 4 bases not matched to a gene. CDR1 and CDR2 (germline): MNHEY, SVGAGI. This CDR3 contains 14 residues. The CDR3 DNA is TGTGCCAGCAGGACAGGACAGGGTAACTATGGCTACACCTTC. Its translation: CASRTGQGNYGYTF.

The chain is built from TRBV5-1 and TRBJ1-2; 8 bases fit TRBD1. Germline CDR1 SGHRS, CDR2 YFSETQ. J gave up 3 bases and V 4 bases, and 5 bases lay outside the gene matches. This CDR3 spans 14 amino acids. The CDR3 DNA sequence: TGCGCCAGCAGCAAACTGACAGGGGACTATGGCTACACCTTC. This gives the protein CASSKLTGDYGYTF.

V and J are TRBV5-5 and TRBJ1-1, with 8 bases that match TRBD1. CDR3 length: 15 residues. The J segment lost 1 base and the V segment lost 0 bases, leaving 2 bases of the junction unmatched. Germline assignment: CDR1 SGHKS and CDR2 YYEKEE (reference sequence). The DNA of the CDR3 is TGTGCCAGCAGCTTGGCCGGGACAGGGAACACTGAAGCTTTCTTT. Translation gives CASSLAGTGNTEAFF.

This chain joins TRBV5-1 and TRBJ2-2; the D gene is possibly TRBD1 (6 bases). The CDR3 extends over 15 amino acids. Germline lookup yields CDR1 SGHRS and CDR2 YFSETQ. Deletions cut 3 bases from V and 4 bases from J, with 13 bases between. The DNA of the CDR3 is TGCGCCAGCAGCTCAGGACAGTCGGGCACCGGGGAGCTGTTTTTT. Encoded protein: CASSSGQSGTGELFF.

The V gene is TRBV27, the J gene TRBJ1-5; no clear D gene. V was cut by 2 bases and J by 5 bases, with 16 bases left in between. Germline V gene sequence: CDR1 MNHEY, CDR2 SMNVEV (reference sequence). The CDR3 extends over 16 amino acids. Here the CDR3 reads CASSLVGRQSDQPQHF. In nucleotides, the CDR3 is TGTGCCAGCAGTTTAGTGGGCCGTCAATCTGATCAGCCCCAGCATTTT.

The DNA for the CDR3 is TGTGCCAGCAGGATTAGTACGCAGTATTTT. Translating it yields CASRISTQYF. The chain couples TRBV2 to TRBJ2-3; D remains unclear. V lost 6 bases and J lost 8, with 6 bases in between. CDR1 and CDR2 from the germline V gene are SNHLY and FYNNEI. The CDR3 extends over 10 amino acids.

The chain recombines TRBV11-3 with TRBJ2-1; 10 nucleotides match TRBD2. Trimming removed 3 bases from V and 3 bases from J; junction bases left unmatched: 5. The CDR3 totals 16 residues. Germline CDR1 is SGHNT and CDR2 is YENEEA. The CDR3 here is CASSFAGTSDYNEQFF. The CDR3 coding sequence is TGTGCCAGCAGCTTCGCCGGGACTAGCGACTACAATGAGCAGTTCTTC.

The chain recombines TRBV5-1 with TRBJ2-2; D is uncertain. Trimming removed 1 base at V and 0 bases at J, with 10 bases between. Germline V gives CDR1 SGHRS, CDR2 YFSETQ. This CDR3 region has 16 residues. As DNA, the CDR3 is TGCGCCAGCAGCTTGAGTGTTAACGCGAACACCGGGGAGCTGTTTTTT. Its protein is CASSLSVNANTGELFF.

In this sample, this clone turned up a few times. V usage is TRBV2 and J usage is TRBJ1-1; no firm D call. Germline-derived CDR1 and CDR2 are SNHLY and FYNNEI. The CDR3 has 13 residues. Deletions cut 11 bases from V and 2 bases from J, with 15 bases between. The DNA of the CDR3 is TGTGCCGGAAGAGGCGGAATTAACACTGAAGCTTTCTTT. Translated: CAGRGGINTEAFF.

The chain employs TRBV3-1 (or the pseudogene TRBV3-2) and TRBJ2-2; no clear D. In germline, CDR1 is LGHDT, CDR2 YNNKEL (reference sequence). The CDR3 extends over 14 amino acids. V lost 4 bases and J lost 2, with 8 bases in between. CDR3 amino acids: CASSRGSNTGELFF. The DNA for the CDR3 is TGTGCCAGCAGCCGAGGCTCTAACACCGGGGAGCTGTTTTTT.